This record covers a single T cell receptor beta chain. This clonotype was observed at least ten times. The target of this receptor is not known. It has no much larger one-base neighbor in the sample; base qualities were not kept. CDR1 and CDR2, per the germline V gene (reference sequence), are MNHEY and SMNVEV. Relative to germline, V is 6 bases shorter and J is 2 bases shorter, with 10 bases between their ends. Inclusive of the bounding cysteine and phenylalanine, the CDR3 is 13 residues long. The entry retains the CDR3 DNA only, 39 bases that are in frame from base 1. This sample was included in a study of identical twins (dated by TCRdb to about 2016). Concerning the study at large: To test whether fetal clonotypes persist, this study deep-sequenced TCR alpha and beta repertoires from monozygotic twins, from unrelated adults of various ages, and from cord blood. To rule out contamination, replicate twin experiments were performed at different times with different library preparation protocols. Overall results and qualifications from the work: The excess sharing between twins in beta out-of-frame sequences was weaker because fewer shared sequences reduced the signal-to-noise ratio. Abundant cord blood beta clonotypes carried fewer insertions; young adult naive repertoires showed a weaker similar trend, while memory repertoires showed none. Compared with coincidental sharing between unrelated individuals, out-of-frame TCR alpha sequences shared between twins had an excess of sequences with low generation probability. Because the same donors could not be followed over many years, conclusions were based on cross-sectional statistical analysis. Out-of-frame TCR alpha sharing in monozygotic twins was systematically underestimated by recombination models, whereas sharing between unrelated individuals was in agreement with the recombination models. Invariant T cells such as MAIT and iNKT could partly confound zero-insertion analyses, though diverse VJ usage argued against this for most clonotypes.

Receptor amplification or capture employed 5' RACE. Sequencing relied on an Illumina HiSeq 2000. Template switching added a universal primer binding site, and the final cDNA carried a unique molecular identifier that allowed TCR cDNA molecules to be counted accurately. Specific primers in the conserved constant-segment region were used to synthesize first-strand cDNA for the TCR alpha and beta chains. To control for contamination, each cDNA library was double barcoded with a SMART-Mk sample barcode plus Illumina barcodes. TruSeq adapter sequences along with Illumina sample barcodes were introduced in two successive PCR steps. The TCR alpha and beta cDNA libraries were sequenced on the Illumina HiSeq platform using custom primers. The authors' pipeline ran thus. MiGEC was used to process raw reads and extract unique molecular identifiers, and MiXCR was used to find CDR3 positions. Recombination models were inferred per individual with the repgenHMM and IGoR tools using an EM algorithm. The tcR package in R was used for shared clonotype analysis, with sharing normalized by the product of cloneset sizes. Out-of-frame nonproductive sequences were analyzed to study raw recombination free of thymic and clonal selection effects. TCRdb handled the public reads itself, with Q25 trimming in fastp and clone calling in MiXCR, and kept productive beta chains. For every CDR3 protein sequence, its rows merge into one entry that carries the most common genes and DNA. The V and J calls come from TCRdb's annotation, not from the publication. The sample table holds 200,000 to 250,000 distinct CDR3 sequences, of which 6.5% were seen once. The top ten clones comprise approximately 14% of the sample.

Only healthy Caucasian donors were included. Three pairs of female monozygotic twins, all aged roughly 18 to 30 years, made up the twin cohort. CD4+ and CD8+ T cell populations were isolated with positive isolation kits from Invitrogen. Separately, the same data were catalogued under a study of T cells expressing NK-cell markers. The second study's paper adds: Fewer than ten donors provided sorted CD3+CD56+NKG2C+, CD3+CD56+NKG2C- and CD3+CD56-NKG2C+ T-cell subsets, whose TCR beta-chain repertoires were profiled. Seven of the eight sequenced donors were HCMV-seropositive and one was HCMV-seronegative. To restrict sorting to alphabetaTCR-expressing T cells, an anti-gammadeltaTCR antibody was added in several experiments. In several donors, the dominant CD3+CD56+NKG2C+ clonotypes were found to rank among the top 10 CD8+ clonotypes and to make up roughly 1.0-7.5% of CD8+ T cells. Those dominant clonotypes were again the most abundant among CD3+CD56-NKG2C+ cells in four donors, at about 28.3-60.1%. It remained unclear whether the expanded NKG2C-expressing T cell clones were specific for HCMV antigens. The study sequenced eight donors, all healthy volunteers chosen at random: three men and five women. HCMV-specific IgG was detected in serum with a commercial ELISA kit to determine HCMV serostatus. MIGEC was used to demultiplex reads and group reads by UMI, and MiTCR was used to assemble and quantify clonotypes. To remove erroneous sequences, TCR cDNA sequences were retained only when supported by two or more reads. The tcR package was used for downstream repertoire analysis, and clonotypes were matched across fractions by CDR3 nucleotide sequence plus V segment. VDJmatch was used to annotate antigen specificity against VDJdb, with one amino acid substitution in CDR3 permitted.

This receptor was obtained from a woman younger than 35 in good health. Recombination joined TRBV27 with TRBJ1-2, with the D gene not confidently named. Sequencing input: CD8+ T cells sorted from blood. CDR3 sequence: CASSGEGNYGYTF. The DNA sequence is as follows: TGTGCCAGCAGCGGAGAGGGCAACTATGGCTACACCTTC.